What follows is one TCR beta chain and its context. Its target is unknown. CDR1 is SGHRS and CDR2 is YFSETQ in the germline V gene. This CDR3 region has 16 residues. J was trimmed by 3 bases and V by 2 bases; bases with no gene match: 6. Time point specified: pre-sensitization, week 0. Treatment given: therapeutic diphenylcyclopropenone sensitization with weekly scalp DPC. The sample belongs to a study of human T cells and chemical hapten exposure. The study used a library that attached unique molecular identifiers to individual cDNA molecules. TCRdb reprocessed the RACE reads with MiXCR, giving one entry per CDR3 protein. There are 300,000 to 450,000 distinct CDR3 sequences in the sample; roughly 5.3% occur only once, and about 2.5% lies in the top ten. Study-wide results and limits: Patch test score tracked positively with PT1 expanded TCR counts.

This chain connects TRBV5-1 to TRBJ2-5, with TRBD2 matching 11 bases. The sample in question was whole blood, obtained in connection with sensitization to the hapten diphenylcyclopropenone (DPC). The TCR was taken from a woman aged 45-59 years with alopecia areata. Some clones in this sample may be carry-over from other donors' samples. The CDR3 loop reads CASSLSTSGEKETQYF. CDR3 in DNA: TGCGCCAGCAGCTTATCGACTAGCGGGGAAAAAGAGACCCAGTACTTC.